Listed here are 13 T cell receptor beta chains from one sample, sequenced in a study of T cells in Graves' hyperthyroidism and ophthalmopathy (dated by TCRdb to about 2019). Library preparation used multiplex PCR. TCRdb records Illumina HiSeq 2000 as the sequencer. The TCR beta CDR3 regions were amplified from the RNA transcripts. A first-round RT-PCR of the TCR CDR3 used the HTBI primer set with the Qiagen OneStep RT-PCR kit. Using fastp at Q25 and MiXCR, TCRdb reprocessed the public reads and kept productive beta chains. CDR3 protein duplicates are merged, each entry listing the most common genes and DNA. This sample is represented by about 420,000 distinct CDR3 sequences; roughly 15% of them were singletons. Together, the top ten hold about 5% of the sample. Sequencing was performed on blood. These receptors originate from a woman under 30 with Graves' hyperthyroidism.

A few counts support this clonotype. The V gene is TRBV6-5, the J gene TRBJ2-3; 9 bases are shared with TRBD2. The CDR3 totals 15 residues. Germline V CDR1 and CDR2: MNHEY, SVGAGI. The ends lost 4 bases at V and 4 bases at J; junction bases unmatched: 6. CDR3 sequence reads: CASSSLAGSPDTQYF. CDR3 coding DNA: TGTGCCAGCAGTTCCCTAGCGGGAAGTCCAGATACGCAGTATTTT.

At least ten counts were recorded for this clonotype. The genes are TRBV15 and TRBJ2-7, with a weak D call TRBD2 (5 bases). The CDR3 consists of 18 residues. Germline V gene sequence: CDR1 LNHNV, CDR2 YYDKDF (reference sequence). V shed 0 bases and J shed 2 bases, with 20 bases lying between them. As DNA, the CDR3 is TGTGCCACCAGCAGAGATATCCTAGGAGAGGGAAAGGCCTACGAGCAGTACTTC. Translating gives CATSRDILGEGKAYEQYF. The entire variable domain, with the rest obtained from reference TRBV15 and TRBJ2-7, is as follows: DAMVIQNPRYQVTQFGKPVTLSCSQTLNHNVMYWYQQKSSQAPKLLFHYYDKDFNNEADTPDNFQSRRPNTSFCFLDIRSPGLGDTAMYLCATSRDILGEGKAYEQYFGPGTRLTVT.

At least ten counts were recorded for this clonotype. V and J are TRBV27 and TRBJ2-7; 7 bases map to TRBD2. CDR3 length: 15 residues. The germline gives CDR1 MNHEY, CDR2 SMNVEV (reference sequence). The V and J ends lost 5 bases and 0 bases, in that order; junction bases with no gene match: 7. The CDR3 DNA sequence: TGTGCCAGCAGTGCCGGACTAGGCACCTCCTACGAGCAGTACTTC. It translates to CASSAGLGTSYEQYF.

This clonotype was observed many times. The chain uses TRBV30 and TRBJ2-7; D gene unclear. The CDR3 totals 13 residues. Germline V gene lookup returns CDR1 GTSNPN and CDR2 SVGIG (reference sequence). V was clipped by 1 base and J by 1 base, with 8 bases between them. CDR3 nucleotide sequence: TGTGCCTGGAGTGCCGGCAGGTCCTACGAGCAGTACTTC. Translated, it gives CAWSAGRSYEQYF.

This clonotype appeared a few times. This chain joins TRBV7-9 and TRBJ2-4; 12 bases map to TRBD2. Trimming at V came to 7 bases and at J to 0 bases, leaving 10 bases not matched to a gene. CDR1 and CDR2 from the germline V gene are SEHNR and FQNEAQ (reference sequence). CDR3 length: 18 amino acids. The CDR3 is CASIPLAGGTLAKNIQYF. The CDR3 DNA reads as TGTGCCAGCATCCCACTAGCGGGAGGCACTTTAGCCAAAAACATTCAGTACTTC.

This clonotype was recorded many times. The chain carries TRBV10-1 and TRBJ2-1; TRBD1 might be the D (5 bases). The CDR3 sequence is 13 residues long. V lost 5 bases and J 2 bases, leaving 7 bases between the germline ends. In germline, CDR1 is WNHNN, CDR2 SYGVQD (reference sequence). CDR3 region: CASSQGTYNEQFF. DNA for the CDR3: TGCGCCAGCAGTCAGGGTACCTACAATGAGCAGTTCTTC.

This clonotype has ten or more counts. The gene calls are TRBV18 and TRBJ1-1; 8 nucleotides match TRBD1. CDR3 size: 16 residues. Germline V CDR1 and CDR2: KGHSH, LQKENI. J gave up 6 bases and V 5 bases, and 14 bases lay outside the gene matches. CDR3 in DNA: TGTGCCAGCTCATTGGGGTTCAGGGGGCCAGGGGCTGAAGCTTTCTTT. It translates to CASSLGFRGPGAEAFF.

Many counts were recorded for this clonotype. This chain connects TRBV20-1 to TRBJ2-1, with TRBD2 matching 9 bases. There are 14 residues in the CDR3. V lost 5 bases and J lost 6; bases outside the gene matches: 8. Per the germline V gene, CDR1 is DFQATT and CDR2 is SNEGSKA (reference sequence). The CDR3 reads CSADPSGITNEQFF. For the CDR3, the DNA is TGCAGTGCTGATCCTAGCGGGATCACCAATGAGCAGTTCTTC.

This clonotype has at least ten counts. The chain links TRBV24-1 to TRBJ1-5; 7 nucleotides match TRBD1. Germline CDR1 and CDR2: KGHDR and SFDVKD. The CDR3 totals 18 residues. V gave up 6 bases and J gave up 7 bases; unmatched junction bases: 20. This chain's CDR3 is CATSPRSTPGTVGQPQHF. In DNA, the CDR3 is TGTGCCACCAGTCCGCGCTCCACTCCCGGGACAGTGGGGCAGCCCCAGCATTTT.

The chain couples TRBV20-1 to TRBJ2-5, with a weak D call TRBD2 (5 bases). The CDR3 covers 14 residues. With 3 bases removed from V and 1 base from J, the gap between germline ends came to 12 bases. CDR1 and CDR2 (germline): DFQATT, SNEGSKA (reference sequence). CDR3 amino acids: CSASSGKTQETQYF. For the CDR3, the DNA is TGCAGTGCTAGCTCCGGGAAAACCCAAGAGACCCAGTACTTC.

The chain couples TRBV5-7 to TRBJ2-2, with TRBD2 identical over 7 bases. TRBV5-7 is an ORF, with its function uncertain. The CDR3 sequence is 14 residues long. V was pared by 4 bases and J by 6 bases, with 6 bases of the junction left unmatched. The CDR3 nucleotides read TGTGCCAGCAGCCAGACTAGCTTGGCCGGGGAGCTGTTTTTT. Amino acids: CASSQTSLAGELFF.

The chain is built from TRBV2 and TRBJ1-3, with a weak D call TRBD1 (5 bases). This CDR3 spans 16 amino acids. V was cut by 1 base and J by 0 bases, with 10 bases left in between. The germline V gene encodes CDR1 SNHLY and CDR2 FYNNEI. CDR3 DNA sequence: TGTGCCAGCAGTGAAGGGGGCGCCCGCTCTGGAAACACCATATATTTT. As protein: CASSEGGARSGNTIYF.

This clonotype was detected many times. V and J are TRBV24-1 and TRBJ2-4, with 8 bases lining up with TRBD2. J gave up 4 bases and V 1 base, and 5 bases lay outside the gene matches. From germline, CDR1 is KGHDR and CDR2 SFDVKD. This CDR3 has 16 amino acids. CDR3 DNA sequence: TGTGCCACCAGTGATTTATCTAGCGGGCTGAAAAACATTCAGTACTTC. It translates to CATSDLSSGLKNIQYF.